These T cell receptor beta chains were read from a single sample in a study of control samples from healthy donors and cancer patients. Using immunoSEQ multiplex PCR, the repertoire was profiled, and TCRdb retains in-frame clones only, with some absent. The profile shows about 35,000 clones, about 86% of them singletons. The sample comprised PBMCs. These receptors all come from a woman in her thirties or forties with lung cancer. Both conserved end residues are part of each CDR3. The D gene is left open where the match is weak. Only some rows state a clone size, as once, few, many or a class for expanded clones.

V	size	D	J	DNA	CDR3
TRBV2	once	.	TRBJ1-1	TGTGCCTCAGCATCAGGCGCGGATCCTGAAGCTTTCTTT	CASASGADPEAFF
TRBV7-9	.	.	TRBJ2-2	TGTGCCAGCAGCTCCTACCCTGCTTACACCGGGGAGCTGTTTTTT	CASSSYPAYTGELFF
TRBV7-9	few	TRBD2	TRBJ2-5	TGTGCCAGCAGCAAAGGACTAGCGGGGGGTAGAGAGACCCAGTACTTC	CASSKGLAGGRETQYF
TRBV13	.	TRBD1	TRBJ2-1	TGTGCCAGCAGCTTAACAGGGGGGTACAATGAGCAGTTCTTC	CASSLTGGYNEQFF
TRBV6-5	.	.	TRBJ1-1	TGTGCCAGCAGTCCGGACCTGAACACTGAAGCTTTCTTT	CASSPDLNTEAFF
TRBV3-1/TRBV3-2	.	.	TRBJ2-7	TGTGCCAGCAGCCAAGATCCGAGCTCCTACGAGCAGTACTTC	CASSQDPSSYEQYF
TRBV29-1	once	.	TRBJ1-1	TGCAGCGTTGCTGACAGCCCGGGGACTGAAGCTTTCTTT	CSVADSPGTEAFF
TRBV30	.	TRBD2	TRBJ2-3	TGTGCCTGGAGTGGGACTAGCGGGGATACAGATACGCAGTATTTT	CAWSGTSGDTDTQYF
TRBV5-6	.	.	TRBJ1-4	TGTGCCAGCAGCTTGGGACTGGGTACGGCAACTAATGAAAAACTGTTTTTT	CASSLGLGTATNEKLFF
TRBV9	.	.	TRBJ1-2	TGTGCCAGCAGCGTATCAACGGCAGGTCCTGACTATGGCTACACCTTC	CASSVSTAGPDYGYTF
TRBV6-4	few	.	TRBJ2-2	TGTGCCAGCAGTGACTCGAAAGGGGCTCACACCGGGGAGCTGTTTTTT	CASSDSKGAHTGELFF
TRBV5-5	.	TRBD1	TRBJ2-3	TGTGCCAGCAGCCAAATTGACAGGGGCGGCACAGATACGCAGTATTTT	CASSQIDRGGTDTQYF
TRBV19	.	TRBD1	TRBJ1-2	TGTGCCAGTAGCTCCGGGACAGGGGTTTACTATGGCTACACCTTC	CASSSGTGVYYGYTF
TRBV18	.	.	TRBJ1-2	TGTGCCAGCTCACCAGTCGCCAAGGGCAGTGATGGCTACACCTTC	CASSPVAKGSDGYTF
TRBV7-2	.	.	TRBJ2-3	TGTGCCAGCACCACGGACCAATTTGGAAAAAGAAGCACAGATACGCAGTATTTT	CASTTDQFGKRSTDTQYF
TRBV2	.	.	TRBJ2-3	TGTGCCAGCAGGGAGGGGGCCGGAGATACGCAGTATTTT	CASREGAGDTQYF
TRBV6-5	.	.	TRBJ1-3	TGTGCCAGCAGGGGGCAGGCCTACTCTGGAAACACCATATATTTT	CASRGQAYSGNTIYF
TRBV11-3	few	TRBD1	TRBJ1-2	TGTGCCAGCAGCCCCCGGAGGGGGCTGGGAAATGGCTACACCTTC	CASSPRRGLGNGYTF
TRBV5-4	.	.	TRBJ2-5	TGTGCCAGCAGCTTGGAGGCTAGCCACCAAGAGACCCAGTACTTC	CASSLEASHQETQYF
TRBV6-4	.	TRBD1	TRBJ2-2	TGTGCCAGCAGTGAGGGACAGGACACCGGGGAGCTGTTTTTT	CASSEGQDTGELFF
TRBV19	few	TRBD1	TRBJ1-2	TGTGCCAGTAGTATAGGAGGGACAGGGGCTTATGATGGCTACACCTTC	CASSIGGTGAYDGYTF
TRBV2	.	.	TRBJ2-7	TGTGCCAGCAAAAGGCAGGGGGGTTACGAGCAGTACTTC	CASKRQGGYEQYF
TRBV19	once	.	TRBJ1-1	TGTGCCAGTAGTGTCGGGAAAGCTGAAGCTTTCTTT	CASSVGKAEAFF
TRBV2	once	.	TRBJ2-2	TGTGCCAGCAGTGGCGAGAGTACCGGGGAGCTGTTTTTT	CASSGESTGELFF
TRBV4-1	.	.	TRBJ1-1	TGCGCCAGCAGCCCCGAGCCAGGGATCTCTGAAGCTTTCTTT	CASSPEPGISEAFF
TRBV6-5	.	.	TRBJ1-1	TGTGCCAGCAGTAGGGGGAGAGGCACTGAAGCTTTCTTT	CASSRGRGTEAFF
TRBV2	.	TRBD2	TRBJ2-5	TGTGCCAGCAGGGACGGACTAGCGGGGAGGGAGACCCAGTACTTC	CASRDGLAGRETQYF
TRBV5-4	.	.	TRBJ1-1	TGTGCCAGCAGCTTGGGCGGGGTCACTGAAGCTTTCTTT	CASSLGGVTEAFF
TRBV27	.	.	TRBJ2-4	TGTGCCAGCAGCCCAGGGGGGAGGGCCAAAAACATTCAGTACTTC	CASSPGGRAKNIQYF
TRBV6-1	few	.	TRBJ2-3	TGTGCCAGCAGTGAAAAGGAAGAAGCAGATACGCAGTATTTT	CASSEKEEADTQYF
TRBV6-5	.	.	TRBJ1-3	TGTGCCAGCAGTTATGAGATCCCAGGGCTCGGAAACACCATATATTTT	CASSYEIPGLGNTIYF
TRBV27	.	.	TRBJ1-6	TGTGCCAGCAGTTTAGGCCAACAGGTCTCACCCCTCCACTTT	CASSLGQQVSPLHF
TRBV7-8	few	TRBD1	TRBJ1-4	TGTGCCAGCAGCTTAGAGAGACAGGGAGGGGTTGAAAAACTGTTTTTT	CASSLERQGGVEKLFF
TRBV7-9	.	TRBD2	TRBJ2-5	TGTGCCAGCAGCTTCACCACTAGCGGGGAGCAAACCCAAGAGACCCAGTACTTC	CASSFTTSGEQTQETQYF
TRBV2	few	.	TRBJ1-4	TGTGCCAGCAGGCAGGGACCGGGGTTCCTAGGAGGGACGGAAAAACTGTTTTTT	CASRQGPGFLGGTEKLFF
TRBV11-1	.	.	TRBJ2-7	TGTGCCAGCAGCTTCACAGGGGGGGACGAGCAGTACTTC	CASSFTGGDEQYF
TRBV20-1	.	.	TRBJ1-1	TGCAGTGCTAGTAAAAGACGGACAGTTAACTTGAACACTGAAGCTTTCTTT	CSASKRRTVNLNTEAFF
TRBV28	.	.	TRBJ1-5	TGTGCCAGCAGTCTTCTGCAGAGCAATCAGCCCCAGCATTTT	CASSLLQSNQPQHF
TRBV5-1	.	TRBD2	TRBJ2-5	TGCGCCAGCAGCTTGGCCGGGACTAGCGGACAAGAGACCCAGTACTTC	CASSLAGTSGQETQYF
TRBV19	.	TRBD2	TRBJ2-2	TGTGCCAGTAGTAGAGCGGGGGATAACACCGGGGAGCTGTTTTTT	CASSRAGDNTGELFF
TRBV4-3	few	.	TRBJ1-1	TGCGCCAGCAGCCAAGCACCCGCCGTCAGGGACACTGAAGCTTTCTTT	CASSQAPAVRDTEAFF